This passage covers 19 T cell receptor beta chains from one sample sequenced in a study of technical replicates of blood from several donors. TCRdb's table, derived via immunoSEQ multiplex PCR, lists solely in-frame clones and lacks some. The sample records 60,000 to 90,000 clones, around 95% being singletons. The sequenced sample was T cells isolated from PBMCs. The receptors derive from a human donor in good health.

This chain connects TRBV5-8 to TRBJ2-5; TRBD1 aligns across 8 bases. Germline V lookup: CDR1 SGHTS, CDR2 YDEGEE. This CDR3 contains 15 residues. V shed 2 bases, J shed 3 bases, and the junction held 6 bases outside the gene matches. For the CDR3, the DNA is TGTGCCAGCAGCTTCCAGGGGGCCCGTGAAGAGACCCAGTACTTC. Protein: CASSFQGAREETQYF.

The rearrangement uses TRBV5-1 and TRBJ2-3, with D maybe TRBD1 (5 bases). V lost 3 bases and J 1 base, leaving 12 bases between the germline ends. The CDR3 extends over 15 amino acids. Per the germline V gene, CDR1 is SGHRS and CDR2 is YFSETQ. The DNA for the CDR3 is TGCGCCAGCAGCTATAAGGGGTCTGGCACAGATACGCAGTATTTT. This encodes CASSYKGSGTDTQYF.

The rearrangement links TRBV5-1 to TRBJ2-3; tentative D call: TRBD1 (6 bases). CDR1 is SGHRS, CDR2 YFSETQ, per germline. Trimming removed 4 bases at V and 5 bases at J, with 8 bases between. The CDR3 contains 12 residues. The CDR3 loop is CASSKGVDTQYF. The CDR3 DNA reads TGCGCCAGCAGCAAGGGGGTAGATACGCAGTATTTT.

The CDR3 reads CASSRGYSRFAEKLFF. CDR3 in DNA: TGTGCCAGCAGCCGGGGGTACTCCAGATTCGCGGAAAAACTGTTTTTT. The V and J genes are TRBV11-3 and TRBJ1-4, with D perhaps matching TRBD1 (5 bases). Germline assignment: CDR1 SGHNT and CDR2 YENEEA. The CDR3 has 16 amino acids. V lost 5 bases and J lost 8, with 21 bases in between.

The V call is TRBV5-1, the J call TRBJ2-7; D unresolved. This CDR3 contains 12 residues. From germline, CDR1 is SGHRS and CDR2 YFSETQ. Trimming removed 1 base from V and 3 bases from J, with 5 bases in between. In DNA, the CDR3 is TGCGCCAGCAGCTTGAACAACTACGAGCAGTACTTC. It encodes CASSLNNYEQYF.

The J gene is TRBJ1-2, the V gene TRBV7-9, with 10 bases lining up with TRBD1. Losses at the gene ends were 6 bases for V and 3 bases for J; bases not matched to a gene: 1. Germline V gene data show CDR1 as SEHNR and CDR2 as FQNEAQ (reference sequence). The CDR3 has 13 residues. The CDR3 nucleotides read TGTGCCAGCAGGACAGGGGGCGACTATGGCTACACCTTC. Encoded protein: CASRTGGDYGYTF.

This chain's CDR3 is CASSRGYAEHGYTF. CDR3 nucleotide sequence: TGTGCCAGCAGCCGAGGGTACGCGGAACATGGCTACACCTTC. The chain couples TRBV11-3 to TRBJ1-2; no clear D. This CDR3 is built from 14 residues. Germline V gene data show CDR1 as SGHNT and CDR2 as YENEEA. V was trimmed by 5 bases and J by 6 bases, leaving 16 bases between them.

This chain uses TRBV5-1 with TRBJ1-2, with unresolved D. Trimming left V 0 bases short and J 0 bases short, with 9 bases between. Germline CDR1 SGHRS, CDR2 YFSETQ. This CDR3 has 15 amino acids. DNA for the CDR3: TGCGCCAGCAGCTTGGAGCCGTACGCTAACTATGGCTACACCTTC. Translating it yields CASSLEPYANYGYTF.

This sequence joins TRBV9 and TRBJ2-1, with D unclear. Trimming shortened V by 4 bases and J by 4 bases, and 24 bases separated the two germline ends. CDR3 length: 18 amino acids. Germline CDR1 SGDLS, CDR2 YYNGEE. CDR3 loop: CASSTRPPDLTDYNEQFF. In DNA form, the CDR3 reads TGTGCCAGCAGCACCCGACCCCCCGATCTTACAGATTACAATGAGCAGTTCTTC.

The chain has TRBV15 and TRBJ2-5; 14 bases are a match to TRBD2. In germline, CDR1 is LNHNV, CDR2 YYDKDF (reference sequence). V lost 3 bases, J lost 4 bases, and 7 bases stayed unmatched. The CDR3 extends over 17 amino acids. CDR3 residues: CATSRQLTSGRAETQYF. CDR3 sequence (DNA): TGTGCCACCAGCAGGCAATTGACTAGCGGGAGGGCAGAGACCCAGTACTTC.

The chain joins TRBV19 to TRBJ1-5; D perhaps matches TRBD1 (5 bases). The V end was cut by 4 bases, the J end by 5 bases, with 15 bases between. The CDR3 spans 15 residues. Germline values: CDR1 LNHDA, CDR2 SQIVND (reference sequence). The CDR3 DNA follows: TGTGCCAGTAGTACTCGCAGGGATACTCATCAGCCCCAGCATTTT. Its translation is CASSTRRDTHQPQHF.

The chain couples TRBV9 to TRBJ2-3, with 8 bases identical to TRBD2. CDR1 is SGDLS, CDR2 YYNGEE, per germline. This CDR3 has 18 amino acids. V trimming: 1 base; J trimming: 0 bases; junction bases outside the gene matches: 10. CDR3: CASSVSYRERGSTDTQYF. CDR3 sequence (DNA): TGTGCCAGCAGCGTAAGTTACAGAGAGCGGGGGAGCACAGATACGCAGTATTTT. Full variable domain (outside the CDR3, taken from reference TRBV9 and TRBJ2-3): DSGVTQTPKHLITATGQRVTLRCSPRSGDLSVYWYQQSLDQGLQFLIQYYNGEERAKGNILERFSAQQFPDLHSELNLSSLELGDSALYFCASSVSYRERGSTDTQYFGPGTRLTVL.

The CDR3 loop is CASSLDLGQGATDTQYF. In DNA form, the CDR3 reads TGTGCCAGCAGCTTAGACCTGGGACAGGGGGCAACAGATACGCAGTATTTT. The chain combines TRBV11-3 with TRBJ2-3; the match to TRBD1 covers 12 bases. Germline CDR1 and CDR2: SGHNT and YENEEA. After removal of 0 bases from V and 3 bases from J, the junction contained 4 bases not matched to a gene. This CDR3 is built from 17 residues. Drawing the rest from reference TRBV11-3 and TRBJ2-3, the complete variable domain is EAGVVQSPRYKIIEKKQPVAFWCNPISGHNTLYWYLQNLGQGPELLIRYENEEAVDDSQLPKDRFSAERLKGVDSTLKIQPAELGDSAVYLCASSLDLGQGATDTQYFGPGTRLTVL.

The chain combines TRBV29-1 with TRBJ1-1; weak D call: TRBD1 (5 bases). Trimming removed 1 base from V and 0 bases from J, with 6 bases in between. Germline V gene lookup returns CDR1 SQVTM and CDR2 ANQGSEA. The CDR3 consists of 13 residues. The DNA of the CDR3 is TGCAGCGTTGAAGGGGGCCTGAACACTGAAGCTTTCTTT. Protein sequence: CSVEGGLNTEAFF.

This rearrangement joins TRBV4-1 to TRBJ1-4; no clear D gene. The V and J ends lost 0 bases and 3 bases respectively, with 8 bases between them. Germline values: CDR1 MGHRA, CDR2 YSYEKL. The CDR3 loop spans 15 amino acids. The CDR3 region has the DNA TGCGCCAGCAGCCAAGACGGGTGGGCTAATGAAAAACTGTTTTTT. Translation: CASSQDGWANEKLFF.

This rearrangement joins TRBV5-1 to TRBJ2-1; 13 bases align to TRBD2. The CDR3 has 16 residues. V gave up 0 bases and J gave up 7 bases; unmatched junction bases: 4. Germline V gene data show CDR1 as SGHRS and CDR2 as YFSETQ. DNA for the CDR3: TGCGCCAGCAGCTTGGCTGGACTAGCGGGAGCAAATGAGCAGTTCTTC. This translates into CASSLAGLAGANEQFF.

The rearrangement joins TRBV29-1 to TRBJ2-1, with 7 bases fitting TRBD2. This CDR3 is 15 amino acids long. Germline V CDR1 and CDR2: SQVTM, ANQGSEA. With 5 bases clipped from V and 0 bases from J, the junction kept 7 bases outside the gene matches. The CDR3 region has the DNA TGCAGCGTTTCGGGGAGGGAACACTCCTACAATGAGCAGTTCTTC. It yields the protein CSVSGREHSYNEQFF.

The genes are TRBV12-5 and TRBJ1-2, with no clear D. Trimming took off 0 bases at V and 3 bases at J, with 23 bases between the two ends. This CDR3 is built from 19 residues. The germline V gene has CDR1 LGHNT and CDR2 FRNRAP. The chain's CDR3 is CASGLVTPVSVPRDYGYTF. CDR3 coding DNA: TGTGCTAGTGGTTTGGTAACCCCAGTTAGTGTACCTCGGGACTATGGCTACACCTTC. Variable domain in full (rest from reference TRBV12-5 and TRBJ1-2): DARVTQTPRHKVTEMGQEVTMRCQPILGHNTVFWYRQTMMQGLELLAYFRNRAPLDDSGMPKDRFSAEMPDATLATLKIQPSEPRDSAVYFCASGLVTPVSVPRDYGYTFGSGTRLTVV.

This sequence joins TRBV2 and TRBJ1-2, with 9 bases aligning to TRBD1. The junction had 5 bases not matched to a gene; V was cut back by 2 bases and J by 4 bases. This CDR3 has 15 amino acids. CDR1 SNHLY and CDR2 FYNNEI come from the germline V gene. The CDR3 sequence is CASSERTGVIYGYTF. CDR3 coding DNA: TGTGCCAGCAGTGAAAGGACAGGGGTAATCTATGGCTACACCTTC. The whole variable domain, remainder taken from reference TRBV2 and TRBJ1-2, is EPEVTQTPSHQVTQMGQEVILRCVPISNHLYFYWYRQILGQKVEFLVSFYNNEISEKSEIFDDQFSVERPDGSNFTLKIRSTKLEDSAMYFCASSERTGVIYGYTFGSGTRLTVV.